Included here is one T cell receptor beta chain sequence, with context. Its specificity is unknown. The library protocol tagged individual cDNA molecules with unique molecular identifiers. TCRdb passed the 5' RACE reads through MiXCR, listing each CDR3 protein once. The repertoire holds about 99,000 distinct CDR3 sequences, about 15% seen once, with 0.95% to 1.5% in the top ten. This record comes from a study of early T cells in non-severe SARS-CoV-2 infection. Across the study: Chains were unpaired, as sequencing was done on bulk RNA from unsorted whole blood. Study-wide findings and caveats: VDJdb matching favored anti-spike CD8 responses, missing private and CD4 specificities.

This CDR3 has 16 amino acids. Germline lookup yields CDR1 LGHNA and CDR2 YNFKEQ. Trimming removed 3 bases from V and 0 bases from J, with 12 bases in between. The clonotype comes from an adult who was a healthcare worker with PCR-confirmed SARS-CoV-2 infection or an uninfected control (not recorded which). The sample consisted of whole blood. The rearrangement links TRBV4-2 to TRBJ1-3, with unresolved D. The CDR3 protein is CASSQANSDSGNTIYF. The CDR3 region has the DNA TGTGCCAGCAGCCAGGCTAACAGTGACTCTGGAAACACCATATATTTT.